Below, 18 T cell receptor beta chains from the same sample are listed, as sequenced in a study of control samples from healthy donors and cancer patients. Measured with immunoSEQ multiplex PCR; TCRdb has only the in-frame clones, and not every one. The table records some 51,000 clones, 88% of them present only once. The specimen sequenced was blood. Every receptor here comes from a man aged 50 or older in good health.

The chain has TRBV14 and TRBJ1-2; D ambiguous. Trimming shortened V by 5 bases and J by 2 bases, and 9 bases separated the two germline ends. Germline CDR1 SGHDN, CDR2 FVKESK. There are 13 residues in the CDR3. This chain's CDR3 is CASSSDLNYGYTF. DNA for the CDR3: TGTGCCAGCAGCTCAGACTTGAACTATGGCTACACCTTC.

This clone was observed a single time. The V and J genes are TRBV11-2 and TRBJ2-7, with a weak D call TRBD1 (6 bases). The CDR3 extends over 17 amino acids. Trimming stripped 0 bases from V and 2 bases from J, with 17 bases between. Germline CDR1 and CDR2: SGHAT and FQNNGV. The DNA of the CDR3 is TGTGCCAGCAGCTTAGATCTTAGGGGCAGGGGTACCTACGAGCAGTACTTC. Translated: CASSLDLRGRGTYEQYF.

The chain links TRBV29-1 to TRBJ2-3, with 10 bases identical to TRBD2. Germline CDR1 is SQVTM and CDR2 is ANQGSEA. The J segment lost 2 bases and the V segment lost 8 bases, leaving 7 bases of the junction unmatched. This CDR3 comprises 14 residues. The CDR3: CSSRTSGNTDTQYF. The CDR3 coding sequence is TGCAGCTCGCGGACTAGCGGAAACACAGATACGCAGTATTTT.

The CDR3 bases are TGTGCCAGCAGCCCATACTCCGGAAAGGGTCTGTTTTTT. Its translation is CASSPYSGKGLFF. This chain connects TRBV9 to TRBJ2-2, with no clear D. The V end lost 4 bases, the J end lost 14 bases, and 18 bases lay between the germline ends. Germline CDR1 reads SGDLS; CDR2 reads YYNGEE. CDR3 length: 13 residues.

This clone has a handful of counts. The rearrangement links TRBV5-3 to TRBJ2-7; the match to TRBD2 covers 11 bases. TRBV5-3 is an ORF, with its function uncertain. Losses at the gene ends were 4 bases for V and 4 bases for J; bases not matched to a gene: 13. This CDR3 has 17 residues. The CDR3, as DNA: TGTGCCAGAAGCCGAAACCTTACTAGCGGGAGTCTGTACGAGCAGTACTTC. Protein: CARSRNLTSGSLYEQYF.

The chain combines TRBV24-1 with TRBJ2-1, with a possible D match to TRBD1 (5 bases). Trimming cost V 3 bases and J 3 bases, with 14 bases left between them. Germline CDR1 is KGHDR and CDR2 is SFDVKD. CDR3 size: 16 residues. This chain's CDR3 is CATSDRQTLRYNEQFF. CDR3 in DNA: TGTGCCACCAGTGATCGACAGACTCTTCGCTACAATGAGCAGTTCTTC.

The chain couples TRBV7-6 to TRBJ2-1; TRBD1 aligns across 11 bases. The V and J ends lost 3 bases and 8 bases, in that order; junction bases with no gene match: 6. In germline, CDR1 is SGHVS, CDR2 FNYEAQ. This CDR3 is 15 amino acids long. The CDR3 loop is CASSLGDRGMYEQFF. The CDR3 DNA reads TGTGCCAGCAGCTTGGGGGACAGGGGGATGTATGAGCAGTTCTTC.

V is TRBV5-6 and J is TRBJ2-2, with D perhaps TRBD2 (6 bases). Trimming removed 1 base from V and 4 bases from J, with 14 bases in between. Germline values: CDR1 SGHDT, CDR2 YYEEEE. The CDR3 contains 16 residues. The CDR3: CASSLRLVAATGELFF. In DNA form, the CDR3 reads TGTGCCAGCAGCTTGAGACTAGTCGCGGCCACCGGGGAGCTGTTTTTT. The full variable domain, its missing parts supplied by reference TRBV5-6 and TRBJ2-2, is DAGVTQSPTHLIKTRGQQVTLRCSPKSGHDTVSWYQQALGQGPQFIFQYYEEEERQRGNFPDRFSGHQFPNYSSELNVNALLLGDSALYLCASSLRLVAATGELFFGEGSRLTVL.

The gene calls are TRBV21-1 and TRBJ1-5. TRBV21-1 is termed a pseudogene. The CDR3 contains 19 residues. The CDR3: CASSKAPKRRNESNQPQHF. The DNA for the CDR3 is TGTGCCAGCAGCAAAGCCCCAAAGAGGAGGAATGAAAGCAATCAGCCCCAGCATTTT.

V usage is TRBV5-1 and J usage is TRBJ1-6; D not resolved. The CDR3 is 14 residues long. Germline lookup yields CDR1 SGHRS and CDR2 YFSETQ. The V gene lost 1 base and the J gene lost 8 bases, with 10 bases spanning the gap. The CDR3 loop reads CASSLTNGDSPLHF. Here the CDR3 DNA reads TGCGCCAGCAGCTTGACAAATGGGGATTCACCCCTCCACTTT.

This clone was counted a single time. V usage is TRBV20-1 and J usage is TRBJ1-4, with D possibly TRBD1 on 5 matching bases. The V and J ends lost 3 bases and 11 bases respectively, with 22 bases between them. The germline V gene encodes CDR1 DFQATT and CDR2 SNEGSKA (reference sequence). This CDR3 has 15 residues. CDR3 nucleotides: TGCAGTGCTAGTCTTAGCGGTACAGGAGGGGAGAAACTGTTTTTT. Residues: CSASLSGTGGEKLFF.

The CDR3 DNA sequence: TGTGCCACCAGAGCGGGCGAGAACACTGAAGCTTTCTTT. It translates to CATRAGENTEAFF. The chain couples TRBV24-1 to TRBJ1-1; D not resolved. CDR1 and CDR2 from the germline V gene are KGHDR and SFDVKD. V was shortened by 7 bases and J by 1 base, with 9 bases between the two germline ends. The CDR3 has 13 amino acids.

The V and J genes are TRBV28 and TRBJ2-7; 10 bases are shared with TRBD2. The CDR3 contains 15 residues. The trim removed 8 bases at V and 1 base at J, leaving 8 bases unmatched. CDR1 is MDHEN and CDR2 is SYDVKM in the germline V gene. The CDR3 region is CASLPGLATSYEQYF. For the CDR3, the DNA is TGTGCCAGCCTCCCGGGACTAGCGACGTCCTACGAGCAGTACTTC.

The chain links TRBV28 to TRBJ1-2; D might be TRBD1 (6 bases). Trimming shortened V by 2 bases and J by 8 bases, and 9 bases separated the two germline ends. From germline, CDR1 is MDHEN and CDR2 SYDVKM. This CDR3 comprises 12 residues. The CDR3 nucleotides are TGTGCCAGCAGTTTACAGGGGCACGGCTACACCTTC. It yields the protein CASSLQGHGYTF.

This chain links TRBV6-5 with TRBJ1-1; TRBD1 aligns across 9 bases. The CDR3 contains 14 residues. The V and J ends lost 6 bases and 4 bases, in that order; junction bases with no gene match: 6. Germline values: CDR1 MNHEY, CDR2 SVGAGI. CDR3 coding DNA: TGTGCCAGCAGCGGACAGGGGAAGTCCACTGAAGCTTTCTTT. It translates to CASSGQGKSTEAFF.

The CDR3 is CASRAKGFKGEQYF. CDR3 nucleotide sequence: TGTGCCAGCAGGGCTAAAGGCTTTAAGGGCGAGCAGTACTTC. The chain has TRBV6-5 and TRBJ2-7, with no clear D. Trimming stripped 6 bases from V and 6 bases from J, with 18 bases between. The germline gives CDR1 MNHEY, CDR2 SVGAGI. There are 14 residues in the CDR3.

The chain links TRBV7-3 to TRBJ2-7, with D unclear. V lost 5 bases, J lost 2 bases, and 13 bases lay in between. Germline V CDR1 and CDR2: SGHTA, FQGTGA. The CDR3 consists of 14 residues. Here the CDR3 reads CASSPGRNPYEQYF. The CDR3 DNA reads as TGTGCCAGCAGCCCCGGACGGAACCCCTACGAGCAGTACTTC. The full variable domain, its missing parts supplied by reference TRBV7-3 and TRBJ2-7, is GAGVSQTPSNKVTEKGKYVELRCDPISGHTALYWYRQSLGQGPEFLIYFQGTGAADDSGLPNDRFFAVRPEGSVSTLKIQRTERGDSAVYLCASSPGRNPYEQYFGPGTRLTVT.

CDR3 in amino acids: CASSPYQGLSGNTIYF. The CDR3 coding sequence is TGTGCCAGCAGCCCTTATCAGGGGCTCTCTGGAAACACCATATATTTT. This rearrangement joins TRBV7-9 to TRBJ1-3; TRBD1 might be the D (6 bases). Germline V gene sequence: CDR1 SEHNR, CDR2 FQNEAQ (reference sequence). The CDR3 loop spans 16 amino acids. Trimming took off 5 bases at V and 0 bases at J, with 14 bases between the two ends.